The T cell receptor (beta chain) under discussion was sequenced for a study of early T cells in non-severe SARS-CoV-2 infection. This clonotype has at least ten counts. Unique molecular identifiers tagged individual cDNA molecules. MiXCR was run by TCRdb on the 5' RACE reads, yielding one entry per CDR3 protein. The top ten hold about 7.1% of the sample, which has tens of thousands of distinct CDR3 sequences, around a tenth seen once. Germline V gene data show CDR1 as KGHSH and CDR2 as LQKENI. The CDR3 extends over 16 amino acids. The ends were cut back, 3 bases at V and 2 bases at J, with 15 bases in the middle.

The gene calls are TRBV18 and TRBJ2-3; D is undetermined. The starting material was whole blood, obtained at baseline. This clonotype was sampled from an adult who was a healthcare worker with PCR-confirmed SARS-CoV-2 infection or an uninfected control (not recorded which). Here the CDR3 DNA reads TGTGCCAGCTCACCCCCTCGGCAGGCCCTCACAGATACGCAGTATTTT. As protein: CASSPPRQALTDTQYF.